Following are 27 T cell receptor beta chains from one sample sequenced in a study of blood T cell repertoires in COVID-19. Profiled with immunoSEQ multiplex PCR; TCRdb holds only in-frame clones, not every one. The sample holds over 200,000 clones, over 75% seen once. Material for sequencing was PBMCs or T cells enriched from blood (not recorded which). The receptors shown here come from a woman between 45 and 65 years old who had recovered from COVID-19.

The V gene is TRBV7-9, the J gene TRBJ2-5; 10 bases are shared with TRBD1. V lost 2 bases and J lost 4; bases outside the gene matches: 7. The CDR3 length is 16 residues. CDR1 SEHNR and CDR2 FQNEAQ come from the germline V gene (reference sequence). DNA of the CDR3: TGTGCCAGCAGCTTACCGGGACAGGGGTTTCGAGAGACCCAGTACTTC. This encodes CASSLPGQGFRETQYF.

V is TRBV5-1 and J is TRBJ1-2; D uncertain. Germline V CDR1 and CDR2: SGHRS, YFSETQ. The ends were cut back, 4 bases at V and 5 bases at J, with 15 bases in the middle. This CDR3 has 14 amino acids. The CDR3 DNA reads as TGCGCCAGCAGCCCCGGGGTTTTTGGGTATGGCTACACCTTC. This translates into CASSPGVFGYGYTF.

The chain employs TRBV7-9 and TRBJ1-5, with TRBD1 matching 8 bases. The CDR3 length is 19 residues. Germline V gives CDR1 SEHNR, CDR2 FQNEAQ (reference sequence). The V gene end was trimmed by 0 bases and the J gene end by 0 bases; junction bases not matched to a gene: 10. The CDR3 bases are TGTGCCAGCAGCTTAGCGGGACAGGAACTTACAAATAGCAATCAGCCCCAGCATTTT. Its translation: CASSLAGQELTNSNQPQHF.

The rearrangement uses TRBV27 and TRBJ1-1, with D hard to call. The CDR3 spans 14 residues. Germline CDR1 MNHEY, CDR2 SMNVEV (reference sequence). Trimming pared 3 bases from V and 0 bases from J, leaving 8 bases between. Here the CDR3 DNA reads TGTGCCAGCAGTTTCGACTATTTGAACACTGAAGCTTTCTTT. This gives the protein CASSFDYLNTEAFF.

This clone has a handful of counts. The chain links TRBV7-6 to TRBJ1-1; 7 bases map to TRBD1. The CDR3 sequence is 14 residues long. J was trimmed by 1 base and V by 5 bases; bases with no gene match: 4. Germline CDR1 reads SGHVS; CDR2 reads FNYEAQ. As DNA, the CDR3 is TGTGCCAGCAGCGCACAGGGGTGGAACACTGAAGCTTTCTTT. Encoded protein: CASSAQGWNTEAFF.

J is TRBJ1-2 and V is TRBV7-9; unclear D gene. The CDR3 extends over 12 amino acids. Trimming took off 5 bases at V and 7 bases at J, with 11 bases between the two ends. Germline values: CDR1 SEHNR, CDR2 FQNEAQ (reference sequence). DNA of the CDR3: TGTGCCAGCAGCCCTAGACTGCTTGGCTACACCTTC. This codes for CASSPRLLGYTF. Using reference TRBV7-9 and TRBJ1-2 for the parts outside the CDR3, the full variable domain is DTGVSQNPRHKITKRGQNVTFRCDPISEHNRLYWYRQTLGQGPEFLTYFQNEAQLEKSRLLSDRFSAERPKGSFSTLEIQRTEQGDSAMYLCASSPRLLGYTFGSGTRLTVV.

The CDR3 region is CASSLGDEGGELFF. CDR3 sequence (DNA): TGTGCCAGCAGCTTAGGAGATGAGGGCGGGGAGCTGTTTTTT. This chain uses TRBV7-8 with TRBJ2-2, with a weak D call TRBD2 (5 bases). CDR3 length: 14 residues. V was cut by 1 base and J by 7 bases, with 10 bases left in between. The V gene's germline CDR1 is SGHVS and CDR2 FQNEAQ. Drawing the rest from reference TRBV7-8 and TRBJ2-2, the complete variable domain is GAGVSQSPRYKVAKRGQDVALRCDPISGHVSLFWYQQALGQGPEFLTYFQNEAQLDKSGLPSDRFFAERPEGSVSTLKIQRTQQEDSAVYLCASSLGDEGGELFFGEGSRLTVL.

This clone was seen more than once but under ten times. The V and J genes are TRBV2 and TRBJ2-2; 8 nucleotides align to TRBD1. CDR3 length: 14 amino acids. J was trimmed by 6 bases and V by 4 bases; bases with no gene match: 4. Germline CDR1 SNHLY, CDR2 FYNNEI. The chain's CDR3 is CASSGRGQAGELFF. The CDR3, as DNA: TGTGCCAGCAGTGGCAGGGGGCAGGCCGGGGAGCTGTTTTTT.

This clone was counted between two and nine times. The rearrangement links TRBV6-4 to TRBJ2-2; 8 nucleotides agree with TRBD1. The CDR3 contains 15 residues. Germline CDR1 MRHNA, CDR2 SNTAGT. V trimming: 2 bases; J trimming: 1 base; junction bases outside the gene matches: 0. The CDR3 region has the DNA TGTGCCAGCAGTGACACAGGGGGGAACACCGGGGAGCTGTTTTTT. It specifies CASSDTGGNTGELFF.

The chain is built from TRBV3-1 (or the pseudogene TRBV3-2) and TRBJ1-4; 9 nucleotides line up with TRBD1. The V gene end was trimmed by 2 bases and the J gene end by 7 bases; junction bases not matched to a gene: 8. CDR1 and CDR2 (germline): LGHDT, YNNKEL (reference sequence). The CDR3 is 16 amino acids. The CDR3 region is CASSQPGTGFFEKLFF. CDR3 coding DNA: TGTGCCAGCAGCCAACCCGGGACAGGGTTCTTTGAAAAACTGTTTTTT.

The chain has TRBV20-1 and TRBJ1-1, with D possibly TRBD1 on 5 matching bases. Germline V gene data show CDR1 as DFQATT and CDR2 as SNEGSKA (reference sequence). Trimming cost V 8 bases and J 10 bases, with 14 bases left between them. CDR3 length equals 10 residues. CDR3 sequence reads: CSFRDYGAFF. In DNA, the CDR3 is TGCAGTTTCCGGGACTATGGAGCTTTCTTT.

The chain couples TRBV10-3 to TRBJ2-7, with 9 bases fitting TRBD2. The V segment lost 2 bases and the J segment 1 base; nucleotides outside the gene matches: 6. The CDR3 loop spans 16 amino acids. Germline V gene lookup returns CDR1 ENHRY and CDR2 SYGVKD. The CDR3 loop reads CAISEGSGRTSYEQYF. CDR3 in DNA: TGTGCCATCAGTGAGGGGAGCGGGAGGACTTCCTACGAGCAGTACTTC.

The rearrangement uses TRBV2 and TRBJ1-1; TRBD1 matches at 9 bases. Germline values: CDR1 SNHLY, CDR2 FYNNEI. The CDR3 contains 18 residues. V lost 5 bases, J lost 1 base, and 14 bases stayed unmatched. This CDR3 reads CASSTLRTGDFWNTEAFF. CDR3 in DNA: TGTGCCAGCAGTACCCTAAGGACAGGGGACTTTTGGAACACTGAAGCTTTCTTT.

The rearrangement uses TRBV18 and TRBJ2-5; D perhaps matches TRBD1 (5 bases). The CDR3 runs 14 residues. Germline lookup yields CDR1 KGHSH and CDR2 LQKENI. V was cut by 1 base and J by 5 bases, with 11 bases left in between. The CDR3 region is CASSPRAGRETQYF. The CDR3 DNA is TGTGCCAGCTCACCACGGGCAGGGCGGGAGACCCAGTACTTC.

The chain's CDR3 is CASSLISGDNSPLHF. The DNA of the CDR3 is TGCGCCAGCAGCTTGATTTCAGGGGATAATTCACCCCTCCACTTT. The chain recombines TRBV5-1 with TRBJ1-6, with a tentative D call TRBD1 (6 bases). Trimming pared 1 base from V and 5 bases from J, leaving 10 bases between. The V gene's germline CDR1 is SGHRS and CDR2 YFSETQ. The CDR3 loop spans 15 amino acids.

This chain connects TRBV28 to TRBJ1-1; 8 positions agree with TRBD1. CDR3 size: 15 residues. Germline V lookup: CDR1 MDHEN, CDR2 SYDVKM. J was trimmed by 10 bases and V by 5 bases; bases with no gene match: 15. The CDR3 loop is CASSLPSPGGARAFF. Written as DNA, the CDR3 is TGTGCCAGCAGTCTACCCTCCCCAGGGGGCGCAAGAGCTTTCTTT.

V and J are TRBV6-5 and TRBJ1-2, with 9 bases identical to TRBD1. The V gene's germline CDR1 is MNHEY and CDR2 SVGAGI. Trimming cost V 2 bases and J 8 bases; bases outside gene matches: 9. The CDR3 extends over 15 amino acids. For the CDR3, the DNA is TGTGCCAGCAGTTACATGGACAGGGGTGAGGGCGGCTACACCTTC. Translation: CASSYMDRGEGGYTF.

The chain recombines TRBV11-2 with TRBJ2-7; 9 bases are shared with TRBD1. Germline CDR1 SGHAT, CDR2 FQNNGV. The CDR3 is 15 residues long. V was clipped by 1 base and J by 6 bases; unmatched bases: 7. The CDR3 DNA follows: TGTGCCAGCAGCTTAGGGCTGGGACAGGGTCGCGAGCAGTACTTC. Protein sequence: CASSLGLGQGREQYF.

V usage is TRBV24-1 and J usage is TRBJ1-5; a weak D match, TRBD1 (5 bases). From germline, CDR1 is KGHDR and CDR2 SFDVKD. The CDR3 sequence is 13 residues long. Trimming left V 2 bases short and J 6 bases short, with 7 bases between. The CDR3 coding sequence is TGTGCCACCAGTGATTGGAGGGGTCAGCCCCAGCATTTT. It encodes CATSDWRGQPQHF.

The gene calls are TRBV6-5 and TRBJ2-7, with 9 bases fitting TRBD2. The CDR3 extends over 15 amino acids. V shed 0 bases and J 4 bases; nucleotides not matched to a gene: 4. CDR1 is MNHEY, CDR2 SVGAGI, per germline. The CDR3, as DNA: TGTGCCAGCAGTTACTCGGCGGGAGGGGAGTACGAGCAGTACTTC. This gives the protein CASSYSAGGEYEQYF.

The chain joins TRBV28 to TRBJ1-2; TRBD1 matches 7 bases. Germline V lookup: CDR1 MDHEN, CDR2 SYDVKM. The CDR3 contains 11 residues. V lost 6 bases, J lost 14 bases, and 9 bases stayed unmatched. The CDR3 spells CASSRDRAWTF. CDR3 bases: TGTGCCAGCAGCCGCGACAGGGCCTGGACCTTC.

CDR3 in DNA: TGCGCCAGCAGCACTCTGGACACCAGCACAGATACGCAGTATTTT. Translation: CASSTLDTSTDTQYF. This chain uses TRBV5-1 with TRBJ2-3, with D perhaps matching TRBD1 (5 bases). The CDR3 has 15 residues. The V gene lost 4 bases and the J gene lost 0 bases, with 12 bases spanning the gap. Germline values: CDR1 SGHRS, CDR2 YFSETQ.

CDR3 protein: CASSRLTGTQYF. For the CDR3, the DNA is TGTGCCAGCAGCCGTTTGACGGGGACCCAGTACTTC. V usage is TRBV5-6 and J usage is TRBJ2-5, with D uncertain. The length of the CDR3 is 12 residues. V lost 4 bases, J lost 7 bases, and 11 bases lay in between. The germline V gene encodes CDR1 SGHDT and CDR2 YYEEEE.

This clone occurred once. The chain recombines TRBV3-1 (or the pseudogene TRBV3-2) with TRBJ2-5, with 10 bases aligning to TRBD2. CDR3 length: 18 amino acids. The junction had 19 bases not matched to a gene; V was cut back by 6 bases and J by 6 bases. Germline V gives CDR1 LGHDT, CDR2 YNNKEL (reference sequence). The CDR3 DNA reads as TGTGCCAGCAGTCGAGGCGTAGCGGGAGGCGTCGGGGGAAAGACCCAGTACTTC. Translating it yields CASSRGVAGGVGGKTQYF.

The V and J genes are TRBV19 and TRBJ1-1; D unresolved. The CDR3 loop spans 17 amino acids. V lost 5 bases, J lost 5 bases, and 24 bases lay in between. Germline V gene sequence: CDR1 LNHDA, CDR2 SQIVND (reference sequence). CDR3 in DNA: TGTGCCAGTAGTCTCTCCTTTACCGCGCGAACGGTGACTGAAGCTTTCTTT. This sequence encodes CASSLSFTARTVTEAFF.

The chain couples TRBV5-8 to TRBJ2-7, with 10 bases aligning to TRBD2. CDR1 is SGHTS and CDR2 is YDEGEE in the germline V gene. Unmatched junction bases numbered 13, after V lost 4 bases and J lost 0 bases. This CDR3 is built from 18 residues. CDR3 bases: TGTGCCAGCAGCGGCACGGGACTAGCGATTATGATCTCCTACGAGCAGTACTTC. Its protein product is CASSGTGLAIMISYEQYF.

J is TRBJ2-7 and V is TRBV30; 10 positions match TRBD2. CDR3 length equals 15 residues. Germline V lookup: CDR1 GTSNPN, CDR2 SVGIG (reference sequence). V dropped 0 bases and J dropped 11; count of bases not matched to a gene: 13. CDR3 in DNA: TGTGCCTGGAGTGTATTTCTAGCGGGAGATAACAGAAAGTACTTC. It encodes CAWSVFLAGDNRKYF.